The 22 T cell receptor beta chains in this list originate from one sample, sequenced in a study of blood T cell repertoires in COVID-19. Profiled with immunoSEQ multiplex PCR; TCRdb holds only in-frame clones, not every one. The table includes over 250,000 clones, 65% to 85% detected once. Sequencing used peripheral blood. Receptors were obtained from a human donor with COVID-19, enrolled during active disease. The donor label of this sample is uncertain.

This chain uses TRBV6-6 with TRBJ1-2; TRBD1 matches at 10 bases. V gave up 3 bases and J gave up 13 bases; unmatched junction bases: 8. The CDR3 sequence is 13 residues long. The germline gives CDR1 MNHNY, CDR2 SVGAGI (reference sequence). For the CDR3, the DNA is TGTGCCAGCAGTTATGGGACAGGGGTTCTCCGCACCTTC. Translation: CASSYGTGVLRTF.

This clone was detected only a few times. The genes are TRBV28 and TRBJ2-7; no reliable D call. In germline, CDR1 is MDHEN, CDR2 SYDVKM. Trimming took off 3 bases at V and 6 bases at J, with 9 bases between the two ends. CDR3 length equals 12 residues. This CDR3 is CASSFARGEQYF. The CDR3 DNA sequence: TGTGCCAGCAGTTTCGCCAGAGGCGAGCAGTACTTC.

The chain links TRBV6-5 to TRBJ2-7; TRBD1 aligns across 8 bases. The V gene end was trimmed by 6 bases and the J gene end by 5 bases; junction bases not matched to a gene: 12. CDR3 length: 15 amino acids. Germline assignment: CDR1 MNHEY and CDR2 SVGAGI. CDR3 nucleotides: TGTGCCAGCAGGCCCCAGGGGGCTTCTGCTAACGAGCAGTACTTC. Translation: CASRPQGASANEQYF.

The chain joins TRBV19 to TRBJ1-4; possible D gene TRBD1, 5 bases. Germline CDR1 is LNHDA and CDR2 is SQIVND (reference sequence). CDR3 size: 16 residues. The V end lost 3 bases, the J end lost 4 bases, and 15 bases lay between the germline ends. CDR3 nucleotides: TGTGCCAGTAGTATCCCCCGACGGGGGGGTAATGAAAAACTGTTTTTT. It encodes CASSIPRRGGNEKLFF. The full variable domain, in which reference TRBV19 and TRBJ1-4 provide the parts outside the CDR3, is DGGITQSPKYLFRKEGQNVTLSCEQNLNHDAMYWYRQDPGQGLRLIYYSQIVNDFQKGDIAEGYSVSREKKESFPLTVTSAQKNPTAFYLCASSIPRRGGNEKLFFGSGTQLSVL.

The chain uses TRBV18 and TRBJ1-5; 7 bases line up with TRBD1. CDR1 and CDR2 (germline): KGHSH, LQKENI. With V trimmed by 2 bases and J by 4 bases, 8 bases remained unmatched. This CDR3 has 16 residues. The DNA for the CDR3 is TGTGCCAGCTCACCAGAAGCCCCAGGGGGTAATCAGCCCCAGCATTTT. Translated, it gives CASSPEAPGGNQPQHF.

The rearrangement joins TRBV27 to TRBJ1-1; D not resolved. Germline CDR1 is MNHEY and CDR2 is SMNVEV (reference sequence). V was cut by 6 bases and J by 3 bases, with 11 bases left in between. CDR3 length: 13 residues. The CDR3 DNA reads as TGTGCCAGCAGCCCCAGTGTTTACACTGAAGCTTTCTTT. Residues: CASSPSVYTEAFF.

This clone came up once. The J gene is TRBJ2-5, the V gene TRBV5-1; a possible D gene is TRBD2 (6 bases). This CDR3 comprises 17 residues. Germline V gene sequence: CDR1 SGHRS, CDR2 YFSETQ. With 0 bases removed from V and 3 bases from J, the gap between germline ends came to 18 bases. The CDR3 DNA reads as TGCGCCAGCAGCTTGGTCCCGGGAGAAGGTTTGGAAGAGACCCAGTACTTC. Translating gives CASSLVPGEGLEETQYF.

This clone showed up just once. The chain carries TRBV6-5 and TRBJ1-4; the D gene is possibly TRBD1 (6 bases). There are 15 residues in the CDR3. The V and J ends lost 0 bases and 6 bases respectively, with 11 bases between them. Germline lookup yields CDR1 MNHEY and CDR2 SVGAGI. CDR3 in amino acids: CASSYSGGRDEKLFF. In DNA form, the CDR3 reads TGTGCCAGCAGTTACTCCGGGGGGCGGGATGAAAAACTGTTTTTT.

The chain's CDR3 is CASSPRLAGGPGELFF. As DNA, the CDR3 is TGTGCCAGCAGCCCTCGACTAGCGGGAGGTCCCGGGGAGCTGTTTTTT. This chain links TRBV7-6 with TRBJ2-2, with TRBD2 matching 13 bases. This CDR3 has 16 amino acids. Germline trimming cut 5 bases from V and 6 bases from J; bases unmatched to any gene: 6. Looked up from germline, CDR1 is SGHVS and CDR2 is FNYEAQ.

The rearrangement uses TRBV28 and TRBJ2-1; D gene uncertain. Germline V lookup: CDR1 MDHEN, CDR2 SYDVKM. The CDR3 loop spans 12 amino acids. V lost 2 bases, J lost 7 bases, and 6 bases lay in between. CDR3 in amino acids: CASSLLGNEQFF. The CDR3 region has the DNA TGTGCCAGCAGTTTACTAGGAAATGAGCAGTTCTTC.

The V call is TRBV5-1, the J call TRBJ1-2; 8 bases line up with TRBD1. From germline, CDR1 is SGHRS and CDR2 YFSETQ. The CDR3 extends over 13 amino acids. Germline trimming cut 2 bases from V and 4 bases from J; bases unmatched to any gene: 1. CDR3: CASSFGTGYGYTF. The CDR3 DNA reads TGCGCCAGCAGCTTCGGGACAGGCTATGGCTACACCTTC.

This chain links TRBV19 with TRBJ1-5; a weak D match, TRBD1 (6 bases). V was shortened by 4 bases and J by 0 bases, with 10 bases between the two germline ends. The CDR3 length is 15 residues. The germline V gene has CDR1 LNHDA and CDR2 SQIVND (reference sequence). CDR3: CASSTTGPSNQPQHF. The CDR3 DNA sequence: TGTGCCAGTAGTACTACAGGGCCTAGCAATCAGCCCCAGCATTTT. Looking up the rest from reference TRBV19 and TRBJ1-5 gives the full variable domain: DGGITQSPKYLFRKEGQNVTLSCEQNLNHDAMYWYRQDPGQGLRLIYYSQIVNDFQKGDIAEGYSVSREKKESFPLTVTSAQKNPTAFYLCASSTTGPSNQPQHFGDGTRLSIL.

The chain employs TRBV28 and TRBJ1-1; D unresolved. V dropped 3 bases and J dropped 5 bases, with 7 bases sitting between them. Germline assignment: CDR1 MDHEN and CDR2 SYDVKM. This CDR3 region has 12 residues. The CDR3 DNA is TGTGCCAGCAGTTTGGAGAGTACTGAAGCTTTCTTT. As protein: CASSLESTEAFF.

CDR3 nucleotide sequence: TGTGCCTGGACGCCTAGCATGTACGGTGAGCAGTTCTTC. Translated: CAWTPSMYGEQFF. The chain has TRBV30 and TRBJ2-1, with D possibly matching TRBD2 (5 bases). This CDR3 comprises 13 residues. CDR1 is GTSNPN, CDR2 SVGIG, per germline (reference sequence). Trimming shortened V by 4 bases and J by 9 bases, and 16 bases separated the two germline ends.

Here the CDR3 DNA reads TGCAGTGCAGGGGGCAGGTCTGAAGCTTTCTTT. Protein sequence: CSAGGRSEAFF. The chain uses TRBV20-1 and TRBJ1-1, with 7 nucleotides matching TRBD1. After removal of 6 bases from V and 6 bases from J, the junction contained 4 bases not matched to a gene. The CDR3 length is 11 residues. The V gene's germline CDR1 is DFQATT and CDR2 SNEGSKA (reference sequence).

This chain links TRBV29-1 with TRBJ1-5, with a weak D call TRBD1 (5 bases). Germline loops: CDR1 SQVTM, CDR2 ANQGSEA. The CDR3 has 13 amino acids. V was pared by 3 bases and J by 6 bases, with 12 bases between. The CDR3 sequence: CSVDLGPGQPQHF. The CDR3, as DNA: TGCAGCGTTGATCTGGGGCCTGGTCAGCCCCAGCATTTT.

The chain combines TRBV7-9 with TRBJ2-1, with D maybe TRBD2 (6 bases). The CDR3 extends over 15 amino acids. The V gene lost 6 bases and the J gene lost 8 bases, with 20 bases spanning the gap. The germline gives CDR1 SEHNR, CDR2 FQNEAQ (reference sequence). CDR3 DNA: TGTGCCAGCAGACCCCCGGGACTCCGGAGTGATGAGCAGTTCTTC. Its translation: CASRPPGLRSDEQFF.

The rearrangement uses TRBV7-8 and TRBJ1-2, with D possibly TRBD1 on 5 matching bases. Germline V lookup: CDR1 SGHVS, CDR2 FQNEAQ. Between the trimmed V and J ends, which lost 1 base and 8 bases, there was a span of 11 bases. This CDR3 comprises 13 residues. The CDR3 region is CASSLGFTGGYTF. The CDR3 nucleotides are TGTGCCAGCAGCTTAGGGTTTACAGGCGGCTACACCTTC.

This clone was found many times. V is TRBV9 and J is TRBJ2-5; D is unresolved. Germline lookup yields CDR1 SGDLS and CDR2 YYNGEE. The V and J ends lost 4 bases and 5 bases respectively, with 18 bases between them. The CDR3 covers 15 residues. The CDR3: CASSIMSRTGETQYF. The CDR3, as DNA: TGTGCCAGCAGCATTATGTCTAGAACCGGGGAGACCCAGTACTTC.

This sequence joins TRBV27 and TRBJ2-7, with 8 bases that match TRBD1. Germline loops: CDR1 MNHEY, CDR2 SMNVEV (reference sequence). This CDR3 is 12 amino acids long. Germline trimming cut 6 bases from V and 5 bases from J; bases unmatched to any gene: 3. CDR3 nucleotide sequence: TGTGCCAGCAGCCCACAGGGGGACGAGCAGTACTTC. As protein: CASSPQGDEQYF.

V is TRBV29-1 and J is TRBJ2-1, with TRBD1 matching over 8 bases. CDR1 and CDR2 (germline): SQVTM, ANQGSEA. The junction had 7 bases not matched to a gene; V was cut back by 3 bases and J by 9 bases. This CDR3 comprises 13 residues. The CDR3 DNA reads as TGCAGCGTTGATGGACAGGGTGGGAGTGAGCAGTTCTTC. Its protein is CSVDGQGGSEQFF.

This clone was observed once. CDR3 in DNA: TGTGCCAGCACCACAGGGACGGAAGCTAACTATGGCTACACCTTC. Its translation: CASTTGTEANYGYTF. The J gene is TRBJ1-2, the V gene TRBV28, with D perhaps matching TRBD1 (6 bases). Germline CDR1 reads MDHEN; CDR2 reads SYDVKM. CDR3 size: 15 residues. Trimming removed 7 bases from V and 0 bases from J, with 15 bases in between.